The 13 T cell receptor beta chains given below trace back to one sample, sequenced in a study of blood T cell repertoires in COVID-19. The protocol was immunoSEQ multiplex PCR, while the TCRdb copy is restricted to in-frame clones and leaves out a portion. The sample lists some 260,000 clones, roughly four fifths occurring once. Sequenced sample: PBMCs or T cells enriched from blood (not recorded which). These receptors all stem from a man aged 25-45 years with acute COVID-19.

V gene TRBV21-1 combines with J gene TRBJ1-1; TRBD1 is the table's D call and was not checked against the DNA. TRBV21-1 is a listed pseudogene. The CDR3 totals 16 residues. DNA for the CDR3: TGTGCCAGCAGCAAAGACGGGACAGGGTGGTCCACTGAAGCTTTCTTT. Protein sequence: CASSKDGTGWSTEAFF.

The chain combines TRBV6-5 with TRBJ1-2; D possibly corresponds to TRBD1 (5 bases). Per the germline V gene, CDR1 is MNHEY and CDR2 is SVGAGI. Deletions cut 5 bases from V and 5 bases from J, with 15 bases between. This CDR3 spans 14 amino acids. CDR3 region: CASSTGGGKYGYTF. In DNA form, the CDR3 reads TGTGCCAGCAGTACCGGGGGAGGGAAGTATGGCTACACCTTC.

The V and J genes are TRBV25-1 and TRBJ2-3; 11 bases align to TRBD1. J was trimmed by 3 bases and V by 7 bases; bases with no gene match: 3. The length of the CDR3 is 14 residues. Per the germline V gene, CDR1 is MGHDK and CDR2 is SYGVNS. The CDR3 region has the DNA TGTGCCAGCAAGGGGACAGGGGGAACAGATACGCAGTATTTT. Its translation is CASKGTGGTDTQYF.

V gene TRBV4-1 combines with J gene TRBJ2-5; 10 nucleotides agree with TRBD2. V was clipped by 4 bases and J by 2 bases; unmatched bases: 13. Germline CDR1 MGHRA, CDR2 YSYEKL. The CDR3 runs 18 residues. CDR3 sequence (DNA): TGCGCCAGCAGCCTTAGGACTAGCGGTTTGGGGGCACAAGAGACCCAGTACTTC. It yields the protein CASSLRTSGLGAQETQYF.

This clone was picked up one time. The chain carries TRBV9 and TRBJ1-6, with D possibly being TRBD1 (5 bases). The V end lost 4 bases, the J end lost 14 bases, and 16 bases lay between the germline ends. There are 13 residues in the CDR3. The germline V gene encodes CDR1 SGDLS and CDR2 YYNGEE. The CDR3 region is CASSLSQRGSLHF. The CDR3 DNA reads as TGTGCCAGCAGCTTAAGCCAGCGGGGGTCCCTCCACTTT.

This clone was seen once. The chain employs TRBV20-1 and TRBJ2-3, with D hard to call. The CDR3 spans 12 residues. V was trimmed by 3 bases and J by 6 bases, leaving 10 bases between them. Germline V lookup: CDR1 DFQATT, CDR2 SNEGSKA (reference sequence). DNA of the CDR3: TGCAGTGCTAGTCCTTTTACTGATACGCAGTATTTT. Translation gives CSASPFTDTQYF.

This clone was picked up one time. V gene TRBV27 combines with J gene TRBJ1-4; maybe TRBD1 (6 bases). The V gene lost 0 bases and the J gene lost 4 bases, with 12 bases spanning the gap. This CDR3 is built from 16 residues. Germline values: CDR1 MNHEY, CDR2 SMNVEV (reference sequence). CDR3 protein: CASSLSWGRNNEKLFF. In nucleotides, the CDR3 is TGTGCCAGCAGTTTATCTTGGGGGCGGAATAATGAAAAACTGTTTTTT.

V is TRBV19 and J is TRBJ2-4; the match to TRBD2 covers 13 bases. The germline V gene has CDR1 LNHDA and CDR2 SQIVND (reference sequence). The J segment lost 0 bases and the V segment lost 5 bases, leaving 16 bases of the junction unmatched. The CDR3 is made up of 21 amino acids. CDR3 amino acids: CASSDTPLAGGPRLAKNIQYF. In DNA form, the CDR3 reads TGTGCCAGTAGTGATACTCCACTAGCGGGAGGGCCAAGGTTAGCCAAAAACATTCAGTACTTC.

In nucleotides, the CDR3 is TGTGCCAGCAGTGAAGATTTTAGGACAGAGAACTATGGCTACACCTTC. Protein product: CASSEDFRTENYGYTF. This sequence joins TRBV25-1 and TRBJ1-2, with D perhaps matching TRBD1 (6 bases). This CDR3 comprises 16 residues. V was cut by 2 bases and J by 2 bases, with 15 bases left in between. Germline CDR1 and CDR2: MGHDK and SYGVNS.

This sequence joins TRBV14 and TRBJ1-1; D is unresolved. Germline V CDR1 and CDR2: SGHDN, FVKESK. V was shortened by 6 bases and J by 6 bases, with 14 bases between the two germline ends. The CDR3 covers 13 residues. The CDR3 protein is CASRYGPQAEAFF. The CDR3 DNA reads TGTGCCAGCAGATACGGCCCGCAGGCTGAAGCTTTCTTT.

V usage is TRBV6-2 or TRBV6-3 and J usage is TRBJ2-2; no clear D. Germline V lookup: CDR1 MNHEY, CDR2 SVGEGT. The V end lost 5 bases, the J end lost 5 bases, and 9 bases lay between the germline ends. This CDR3 is built from 13 residues. In DNA form, the CDR3 reads TGTGCCAGCAGTCAACTGGAGACCGGGGAGCTGTTTTTT. Translated, it gives CASSQLETGELFF.

This clone appeared a single time. The rearrangement uses TRBV16 and TRBJ2-2; possibly TRBD1 for D (6 bases). V was clipped by 7 bases and J by 4 bases, with 16 bases between them. The CDR3 totals 15 residues. Germline V gives CDR1 KGHSY, CDR2 FQNENV. The CDR3 sequence: CASKTATGSTGELFF. The CDR3 DNA sequence: TGTGCCAGCAAAACGGCCACAGGGTCCACCGGGGAGCTGTTTTTT.

The J gene is TRBJ2-5, the V gene TRBV21-1; TRBD2, as called in the table, went unchecked against the DNA. TRBV21-1 has pseudogene status. The CDR3 sequence is 15 residues long. The CDR3 is CASSFGDWDQETQYF. DNA of the CDR3: TGTGCCAGCAGCTTCGGCGACTGGGACCAAGAGACCCAGTACTTC.